This TCR beta chain was obtained from a study of vaccination effects on CD4 cells after COVID-19. Expansion of antigen-specific CD4+ T cells with viral peptide pools was carried out by the ViraFEST assay before sequencing. Scientists isolated CD4+ T cells after a roughly 9-day culture period ended. Every participant took two doses of the BNT162b2 or mRNA-1273 vaccine. The assay was immunoSEQ multiplex PCR, and TCRdb's table has in-frame clones only and misses some. The data contain roughly 23,000 clones, around 70% of them singletons. Comments on this clone: Antigen: not known.

Study-level results: Common cold coronaviruses were cross-recognized by only 1 of 255 vaccine-induced clones in healthy vaccinees.

Sample: CD4+ T cells from PBMCs cultured with HCoV-NL63 spike peptides, taken after COVID-19 vaccination. The receptor comes from a human donor who received a COVID-19 vaccine.

Here the CDR3 DNA reads TGCGCCAGCAGCCAATTCACCGGGGAGCTGTTTTTT. It specifies CASSQFTGELFF. The chain recombines TRBV4-1 with TRBJ2-2; D remains unclear. The V end lost 2 bases, the J end lost 4 bases, and 2 bases lay between the germline ends. Germline loops: CDR1 MGHRA, CDR2 YSYEKL. The CDR3 has 12 residues.